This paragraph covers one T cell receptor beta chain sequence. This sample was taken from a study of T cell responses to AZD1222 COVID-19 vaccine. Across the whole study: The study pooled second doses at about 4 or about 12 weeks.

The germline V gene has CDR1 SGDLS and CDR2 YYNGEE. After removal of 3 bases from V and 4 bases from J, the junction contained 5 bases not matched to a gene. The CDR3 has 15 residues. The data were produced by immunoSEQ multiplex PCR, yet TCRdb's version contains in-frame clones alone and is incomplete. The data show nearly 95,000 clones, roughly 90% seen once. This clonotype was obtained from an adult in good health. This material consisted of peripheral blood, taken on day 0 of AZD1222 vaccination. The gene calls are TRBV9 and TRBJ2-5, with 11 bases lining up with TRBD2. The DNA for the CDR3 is TGTGCCAGCAGCGAGCTAGCGGGGGGTGGAGAGACCCAGTACTTC. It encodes CASSELAGGGETQYF.